These T cell receptor beta chains were read from a single sample in a study of T cell responses to AZD1222 COVID-19 vaccine. The data were produced by immunoSEQ multiplex PCR, yet TCRdb's version contains in-frame clones alone and is incomplete. The sample lists some 140,000 clones, around four fifths occurring once. The sequencing used peripheral blood, collected on day 0 of AZD1222 vaccination. The receptor set was obtained from an adult in good health. Each CDR3 is given with its conserved first and last residue. The order of the fields is clone size, J gene, D gene, V gene, CDR3 protein, CDR3 DNA. A D gene is named only where the DNA matches it firmly. The size entry is marked missing in some rows and otherwise reads once, few, many or a size class.

clone size: .; J gene: TRBJ1-1; D gene: TRBD1; V gene: TRBV19; CDR3 protein: CASKWGTGGNTEAFF; CDR3 DNA: TGTGCCAGTAAATGGGGGACAGGGGGCAACACTGAAGCTTTCTTT
clone size: .; J gene: TRBJ2-3; D gene: .; V gene: TRBV14; CDR3 protein: CASSQGARGTDTQYF; CDR3 DNA: TGTGCCAGCAGCCAGGGGGCTCGAGGGACAGATACGCAGTATTTT
clone size: .; J gene: TRBJ2-7; D gene: TRBD1; V gene: TRBV6-1; CDR3 protein: CASSATTGGVSYEQYF; CDR3 DNA: TGTGCCAGCAGTGCAACAACAGGGGGCGTCTCCTACGAGCAGTACTTC
clone size: .; J gene: TRBJ2-5; D gene: .; V gene: TRBV9; CDR3 protein: CASSPRLLGFGETQYF; CDR3 DNA: TGTGCCAGCAGCCCCAGACTACTAGGTTTCGGGGAGACCCAGTACTTC
clone size: .; J gene: TRBJ1-6; D gene: .; V gene: TRBV28; CDR3 protein: CASSFSGQGINPEESPLHF; CDR3 DNA: TGTGCCAGCAGTTTTAGCGGGCAGGGGATTAATCCTGAGGAGTCACCCCTCCACTTT
clone size: .; J gene: TRBJ1-5; D gene: .; V gene: TRBV24-1; CDR3 protein: CATRGAGDSNQPQHF; CDR3 DNA: TGTGCCACCCGCGGGGCAGGCGATAGCAATCAGCCCCAGCATTTT
clone size: .; J gene: TRBJ2-2; D gene: TRBD1; V gene: TRBV19; CDR3 protein: CASTPGDRTSYANTGELFF; CDR3 DNA: TGTGCCAGTACCCCCGGGGACAGGACCAGTTACGCGAACACCGGGGAGCTGTTTTTT
clone size: .; J gene: TRBJ2-4; D gene: TRBD2; V gene: TRBV5-1; CDR3 protein: CASTLNAGGKNIQYF; CDR3 DNA: TGCGCCAGCACCCTCAACGCGGGAGGCAAAAACATTCAGTACTTC
clone size: .; J gene: TRBJ1-2; D gene: .; V gene: TRBV11-2; CDR3 protein: CASSLVRGADGYTF; CDR3 DNA: TGTGCCAGCAGCTTAGTGCGGGGGGCGGATGGCTACACCTTC
clone size: .; J gene: TRBJ1-1; D gene: TRBD1; V gene: TRBV18; CDR3 protein: CASSPDVAGGSLNTEAFF; CDR3 DNA: TGTGCCAGCTCACCGGACGTCGCAGGGGGCAGTTTGAACACTGAAGCTTTCTTT
clone size: .; J gene: TRBJ1-6; D gene: .; V gene: TRBV7-9; CDR3 protein: CASSPLGGTGPLHF; CDR3 DNA: TGTGCCAGCAGCCCCCTGGGGGGGACGGGCCCCCTCCACTTT
clone size: .; J gene: TRBJ1-1; D gene: .; V gene: TRBV11-2; CDR3 protein: CASSLSIPSGMNTEAFF; CDR3 DNA: TGTGCCAGCAGCTTATCTATCCCATCGGGAATGAACACTGAAGCTTTCTTT
clone size: .; J gene: TRBJ2-2; D gene: TRBD1; V gene: TRBV7-8; CDR3 protein: CASSFRALKGAMNTGELFF; CDR3 DNA: TGTGCCAGCAGCTTTCGGGCACTCAAGGGGGCGATGAACACCGGGGAGCTGTTTTTT
clone size: .; J gene: TRBJ2-1; D gene: TRBD2; V gene: TRBV28; CDR3 protein: CASRPLTSGNYNEQFF; CDR3 DNA: TGTGCCAGCAGGCCGTTGACTAGCGGGAACTACAATGAGCAGTTCTTC
clone size: .; J gene: TRBJ1-3; D gene: .; V gene: TRBV30; CDR3 protein: CAWSVGSGSGNTIYF; CDR3 DNA: TGTGCCTGGAGTGTAGGGTCGGGCTCTGGAAACACCATATATTTT
clone size: .; J gene: TRBJ1-2; D gene: .; V gene: TRBV5-1; CDR3 protein: CASSTGTGQIYGYTF; CDR3 DNA: TGCGCCAGCAGCACCGGAACAGGACAGATCTATGGCTACACCTTC
clone size: .; J gene: TRBJ2-7; D gene: TRBD1; V gene: TRBV5-1; CDR3 protein: CASSSGQAFGDEQYF; CDR3 DNA: TGCGCCAGCAGCTCCGGACAGGCCTTCGGGGACGAGCAGTACTTC
clone size: .; J gene: TRBJ1-5; D gene: TRBD1; V gene: TRBV3-1/TRBV3-2; CDR3 protein: CASSFRGRNQPQHF; CDR3 DNA: TGTGCCAGCAGCTTCAGGGGGCGCAATCAGCCCCAGCATTTT
clone size: once; J gene: TRBJ1-6; D gene: .; V gene: TRBV30; CDR3 protein: CAWSDLRWGSPLHF; CDR3 DNA: TGTGCCTGGAGTGACCTGAGGTGGGGTTCACCCCTCCACTTT
clone size: .; J gene: TRBJ2-7; D gene: .; V gene: TRBV6-2/TRBV6-3; CDR3 protein: CASSLPDVSYEQYF; CDR3 DNA: TGTGCCAGCAGTCTCCCAGACGTCTCCTACGAGCAGTACTTC
clone size: many; J gene: TRBJ2-7; D gene: .; V gene: TRBV6-5; CDR3 protein: CASSYSGVDEQYF; CDR3 DNA: TGTGCCAGCAGTTACTCAGGGGTTGACGAGCAGTACTTC
clone size: .; J gene: TRBJ1-2; D gene: .; V gene: TRBV6-5; CDR3 protein: CASSHVRSGYTF; CDR3 DNA: TGTGCCAGCAGCCATGTCCGGAGTGGCTACACCTTC
clone size: .; J gene: TRBJ1-6; D gene: TRBD1; V gene: TRBV5-1; CDR3 protein: CASSLGDSNNSPLHF; CDR3 DNA: TGCGCCAGCAGCTTGGGGGACAGTAATAATTCACCCCTCCACTTT